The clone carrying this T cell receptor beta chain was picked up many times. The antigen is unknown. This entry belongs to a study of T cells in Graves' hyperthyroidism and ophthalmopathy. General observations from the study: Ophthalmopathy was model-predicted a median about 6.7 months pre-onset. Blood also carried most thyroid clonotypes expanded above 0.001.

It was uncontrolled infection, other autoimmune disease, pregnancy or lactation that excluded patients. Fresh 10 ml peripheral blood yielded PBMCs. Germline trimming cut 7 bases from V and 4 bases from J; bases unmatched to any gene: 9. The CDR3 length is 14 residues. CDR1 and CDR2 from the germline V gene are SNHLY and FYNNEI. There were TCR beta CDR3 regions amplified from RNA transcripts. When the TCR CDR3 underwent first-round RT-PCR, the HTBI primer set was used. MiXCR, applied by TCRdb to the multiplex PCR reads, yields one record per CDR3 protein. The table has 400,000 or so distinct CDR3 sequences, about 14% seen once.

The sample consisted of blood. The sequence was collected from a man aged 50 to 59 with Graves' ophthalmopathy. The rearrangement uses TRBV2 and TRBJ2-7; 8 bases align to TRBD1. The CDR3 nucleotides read TGTGCCAGCAACTCCGTAGGACAGGGATACGAGCAGTACTTC. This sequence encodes CASNSVGQGYEQYF.